This T cell receptor (beta chain) emerged from a study of glioma-infiltrating T cells after dendritic cell vaccination. The sample's time point: after dendritic cell vaccination, including at tumor progression/relapse. Only one count was recorded for this clone. Repertoires were generated with immunoSEQ multiplex PCR, while TCRdb's copy carries only in-frame clones and drops some. The sample shows approximately 48,000 clones, about nine tenths of them seen only once. The source was blood, collected after dendritic cell vaccination. The receptor's source is a human donor with glioblastoma.

The CDR3 DNA reads as TGCGCCAGCAGCTTGACTGGTCTTTTTGACGAGCAGTACTTC. Amino acids: CASSLTGLFDEQYF. The V gene is TRBV5-1, the J gene TRBJ2-7; D remains unclear. Germline V gene sequence: CDR1 SGHRS, CDR2 YFSETQ. This CDR3 has 14 amino acids. V was shortened by 1 base and J by 5 bases, with 13 bases between the two germline ends. Filled out from reference TRBV5-1 and TRBJ2-7, the complete variable domain reads KAGVTQTPRYLIKTRGQQVTLSCSPISGHRSVSWYQQTPGQGLQFLFEYFSETQRNKGNFPGRFSGRQFSNSRSEMNVSTLELGDSALYLCASSLTGLFDEQYFGPGTRLTVT.